This paragraph covers one T cell receptor (beta chain) sequence. Its antigen is undetermined. The assay was immunoSEQ multiplex PCR, and TCRdb's table has in-frame clones only and misses some. The data show about 2,500,000 clones, just over 90% seen once. The entry originates in a study of shared clonotypes between healthy human individuals. Regarding the study as a whole: Clonotypes that were shared across a few donors made up around 5% of naive CD4 clonotypes.

V dropped 8 bases and J dropped 1; count of bases not matched to a gene: 5. CDR3 length: 14 amino acids. The germline gives CDR1 MNHEY, CDR2 SVGAGI. The sequence was collected from a man aged 18 to 30 in good health. This sequence joins TRBV6-5 and TRBJ2-3; TRBD1 matches 8 bases. Sequencing was performed on naive CD4+ T cells sorted from blood. The subset: CD45RA+ positively selected. CDR3 protein: CASGRGPGTDTQYF. In nucleotides, the CDR3 is TGTGCCAGCGGCAGGGGGCCTGGCACAGATACGCAGTATTTT.